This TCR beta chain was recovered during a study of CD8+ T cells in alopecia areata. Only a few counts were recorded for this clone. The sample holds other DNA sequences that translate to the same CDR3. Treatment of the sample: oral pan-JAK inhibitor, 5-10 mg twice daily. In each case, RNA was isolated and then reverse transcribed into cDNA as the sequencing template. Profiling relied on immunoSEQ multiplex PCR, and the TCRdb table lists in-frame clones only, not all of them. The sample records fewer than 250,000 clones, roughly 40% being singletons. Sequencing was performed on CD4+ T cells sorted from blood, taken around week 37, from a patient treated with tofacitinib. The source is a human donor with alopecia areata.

The CDR3 DNA sequence: TGTGCCTGGAGCGGACAGGGGTATGGCTACACCTTC. The encoded protein is CAWSGQGYGYTF. The rearrangement links TRBV30 to TRBJ1-2; 9 bases align to TRBD1. J was trimmed by 5 bases and V by 3 bases; bases with no gene match: 1. CDR1 GTSNPN and CDR2 SVGIG come from the germline V gene (reference sequence). The CDR3 sequence is 12 residues long.